The sequence of this T cell receptor (beta chain) was determined in a study of blood T cell repertoires in COVID-19 (dated by TCRdb to about 2020). Notes on the research overall: Samples covering the acute and convalescent phases of COVID-19 were provided by collaborators in the United States, Italy and Spain. The repertoires were released in a freely available public database meant as a resource for research on the immune response to SARS-CoV-2. Nearly every sample came with metadata listing a de-identified subject ID, COVID-19 status, age in years and sex. Subjects who had been exposed to COVID-19, were actively infected with it, or had recovered from it provided the deeply sampled blood TCRbeta repertoires that made up the dataset. The prospective study material was composed of cDNA or gDNA derived from T cells, B-cell-depleted T cells, or PBMCs. Where available, HLA class I and class II types were obtained from metadata supplied by the sample provider rather than from assay-based typing. Samples came from the ongoing ImmuneRACE study (first 160 participants) plus 1,254 subjects from 6 global collaborators. General conclusions and limits of the study: How much clinical and demographic metadata was included differed by source and by participant, and the metadata was provided uncurated.

The germline V gene specifies SGHRS as CDR1 and YFSETQ as CDR2. Trimming at the junction amounts to 2 bases on V and 0 bases on J, and the germline ends lie 10 bases apart. The cysteine opens and the phenylalanine closes a CDR3 of 15 amino acids. Of all the DNA, just the CDR3 is kept, 45 bases in frame from base 1. Notes on this clone: The target of this receptor is not known. Per-nucleotide qualities are absent, and no much larger clonotype sits a single base away.

TCRbeta CDR3 regions were amplified from genomic DNA by means of the immunoSEQ Assay, a bias-controlled multiplex PCR. In the source study's methods: The number of nucleated cells in each sample was estimated by amplification of reference gene primers within the assay. To quantify the absolute abundance of each unique TCRbeta CDR3 rearrangement, sequence reads were collapsed and filtered. For each sample, productive Simpson clonality was calculated as the square root of Simpson's diversity index across productive rearrangements. TCRdb carries this immuneACCESS record with in-frame sequences only. Its versions omit some clonotypes, under half of them owing to an unresolved V gene in the studies checked, with the rest unexplained. Clone size and V and J calls were adopted from that table, with D and trimming inferred from the DNA. A total of some 400,000 clones appear in this sample, around 89% of them only once. 1.1% of the sample is taken by the ten largest.

Enrolling through a virtual design, the prospective study's participants ranged in age from roughly 18 to 90 years and lived across about two dozen United States geographic areas. In the prospective study, cohorts were assigned on the basis of participant-reported clinical history obtained from a screening survey and a study questionnaire. ImmuneRACE Cohort 3 recovered participants were defined by two consecutive negative NP/OP PCR tests, healthcare professional clearance, or symptom resolution. In the prospective study, mobile phlebotomists collected whole blood, serum and a nasopharyngeal or oropharyngeal swab from each participant. Prospective study participants could optionally give additional blood draws and questionnaires over an approximately two-month period. Blood samples from the prospective study were shipped frozen or at room temperature prior to DNA extraction.

Sequenced sample: PBMCs or T cells enriched from blood (not recorded which). The sequence was obtained from a young man who had recovered from COVID-19. In this chain, TRBV5-1 is recombined with TRBJ2-3, with a tentative D gene TRBD2 over 5 matching bases. The CDR3 amino acid sequence is: CASSFDGISTDTQYF. The sequenced DNA is TGCGCCAGCAGCTTCGACGGGATAAGCACAGATACGCAGTATTTT.